Here is one T cell receptor (beta chain) with its context. Its target is not known. The sample originates from a study of spatial heterogeneity in lung cancer. Looking at the study overall: Raw sequencing reads included, on average, more than eight appearances of each unique TCR and UMI combination. Study-wide points: Blood contained ubiquitous expanded tumor TCRs more at resection than at follow-up.

Time point denoted: sample taken at primary tumor resection. Every TCR cDNA molecule bore its own unique molecular identifier. MiXCR, applied by TCRdb to the 5' RACE reads, yields one record per CDR3 protein. The table has some 80,000 distinct CDR3 sequences, about 8% seen once. The V end lost 3 bases, the J end lost 0 bases, and 19 bases lay between the germline ends. The length of the CDR3 is 18 residues. The germline V gene encodes CDR1 SGHTA and CDR2 FQGNSA. The chain employs TRBV7-2 and TRBJ2-3; D possibly corresponds to TRBD2 (6 bases). The sample consisted of PBMCs, taken at surgery. The receptor comes from a male donor with early-stage non-small cell lung cancer. CDR3 sequence: CASSFRGGPLFSTDTQYF. The CDR3 DNA reads as TGTGCCAGCAGCTTCCGCGGAGGGCCTCTTTTTAGCACAGATACGCAGTATTTT. The variable domain in full, with the rest retrieved from reference TRBV7-2 and TRBJ2-3, is GAGVSQSPSNKVTEKGKDVELRCDPISGHTALYWYRQSLGQGLEFLIYFQGNSAPDKSGLPSDRFSAERTGGSVSTLTIQRTQQEDSAVYLCASSFRGGPLFSTDTQYFGPGTRLTVL.